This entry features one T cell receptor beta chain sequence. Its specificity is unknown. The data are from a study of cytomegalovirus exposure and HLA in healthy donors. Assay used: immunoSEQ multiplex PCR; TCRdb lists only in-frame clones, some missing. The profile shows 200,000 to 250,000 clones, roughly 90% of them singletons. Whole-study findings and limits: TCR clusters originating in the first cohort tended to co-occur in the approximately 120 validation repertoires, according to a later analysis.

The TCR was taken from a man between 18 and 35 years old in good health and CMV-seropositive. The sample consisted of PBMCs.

The CDR3 DNA is TGTGCCAGCAGCTTACTAGGGGTTAGTTACAATGAGCAGTTCTTC. Protein product: CASSLLGVSYNEQFF. This chain connects TRBV7-2 to TRBJ2-1; possible D gene TRBD1, 5 bases. The ends were cut back, 2 bases at V and 4 bases at J, with 12 bases in the middle. The V gene's germline CDR1 is SGHTA and CDR2 FQGNSA. This CDR3 has 15 amino acids.